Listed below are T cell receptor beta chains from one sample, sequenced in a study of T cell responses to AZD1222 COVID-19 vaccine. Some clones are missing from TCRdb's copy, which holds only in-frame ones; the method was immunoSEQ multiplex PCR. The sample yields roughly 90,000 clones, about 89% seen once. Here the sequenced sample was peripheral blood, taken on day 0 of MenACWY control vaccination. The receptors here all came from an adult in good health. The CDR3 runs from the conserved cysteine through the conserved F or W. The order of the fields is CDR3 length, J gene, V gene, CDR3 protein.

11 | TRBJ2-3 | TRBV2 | CASIEADTQYF
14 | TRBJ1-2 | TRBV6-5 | CASSYQGANYGYTF
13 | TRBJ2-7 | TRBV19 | CASSSQGRYEQYF
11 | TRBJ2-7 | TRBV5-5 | CASSWESEQYF
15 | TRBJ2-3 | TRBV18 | CASSPLAGVSDTQYF
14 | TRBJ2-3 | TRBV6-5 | CASSYLAGGDTQYF
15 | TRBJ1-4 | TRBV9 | CASSLGGGTNEKLFF
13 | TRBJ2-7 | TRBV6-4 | CAFESGETYEQYF
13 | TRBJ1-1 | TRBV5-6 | CASSLGSAQKSFF
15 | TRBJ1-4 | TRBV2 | CASRGGGLTNEKLFF
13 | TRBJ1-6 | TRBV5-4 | CASSLQGGSPLHF
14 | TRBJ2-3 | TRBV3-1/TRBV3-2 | CASSQGPEGDTQYF
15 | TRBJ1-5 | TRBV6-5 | CASRLDRAADQPQHF
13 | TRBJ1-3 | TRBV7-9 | CASSLAAGNTIYF
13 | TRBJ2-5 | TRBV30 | CAWSVRDPETQYF
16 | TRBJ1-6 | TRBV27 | CASSLGATSYNSPLHF
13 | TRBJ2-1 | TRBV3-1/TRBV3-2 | CASSQGQFNEQFF
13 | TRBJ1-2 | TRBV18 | CASSEQTNYGYTF
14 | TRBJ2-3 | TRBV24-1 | CATKGTSASDTQYF
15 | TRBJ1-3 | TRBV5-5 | CASSTLDSSGNTIYF
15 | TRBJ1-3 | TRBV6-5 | CASTQGWASGNTIYF
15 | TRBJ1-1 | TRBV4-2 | CASSQETGIGTEAFF
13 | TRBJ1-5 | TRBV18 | CASSSGEGQPQHF
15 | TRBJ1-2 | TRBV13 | CASSSRRRTDYGYTF
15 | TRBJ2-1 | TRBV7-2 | CASSLDERVQDEQFF
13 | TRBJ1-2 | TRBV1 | CTSSLRTRRGYTF
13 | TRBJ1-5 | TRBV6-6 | CASSGTGPQPQHF
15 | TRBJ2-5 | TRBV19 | CASSPGTAFQETQYF
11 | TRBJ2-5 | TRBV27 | CASSSQETQYF
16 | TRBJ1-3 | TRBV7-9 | CASSPRTGSSGNTIYF
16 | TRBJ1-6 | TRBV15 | CATSSDSREVNSPLHF
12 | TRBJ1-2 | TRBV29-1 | CSVSTGSYGYTF
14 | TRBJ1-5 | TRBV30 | CAWAKQGSNQPQHF
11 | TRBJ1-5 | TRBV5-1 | CASTRVQPQHF
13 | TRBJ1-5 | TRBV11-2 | CASSDGPNQPQHF
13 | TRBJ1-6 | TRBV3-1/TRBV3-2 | CASGDRENSPLHF
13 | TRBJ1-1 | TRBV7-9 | CASSSSTGSEAFF
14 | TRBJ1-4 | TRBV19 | CASSIRLTNEKLFF
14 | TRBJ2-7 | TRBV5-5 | CASNPSAGTYEQYF
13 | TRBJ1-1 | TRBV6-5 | CASSYTGNTEAFF